The source of this T cell receptor beta chain is a study of T cells after yellow fever vaccination. Study-level information: SMART-Seq v4 Ultra Low Input served to prepare low-cell-number fractions.

This clonotype has a handful of counts. The antigen is undetermined. Study-wide results and caveats: Contamination by abundant bulk-population clonotypes could be present in FACS-sorted repertoires.

The CDR3 spans 15 residues. Germline V CDR1 and CDR2: LNHDA, SQIVND (reference sequence). Trimming shortened V by 3 bases and J by 0 bases, and 9 bases separated the two germline ends. TCRdb passed the 5' RACE reads through MiXCR, listing each CDR3 protein once. The sample records about 510,000 distinct CDR3 sequences, 21% being singletons. This chain connects TRBV19 to TRBJ2-1; D is ambiguous. The clonotype was recovered from a young man who received the YFV17D yellow fever vaccine. The material was PBMCs, obtained roughly 20 days after the first yellow fever vaccination. The CDR3 sequence is CASSMGSSSYNEQFF. The CDR3 DNA is TGTGCCAGTAGTATGGGATCTAGCTCCTACAATGAGCAGTTCTTC.